This T cell receptor (beta chain) was observed in a study of blood T cell repertoires in COVID-19. For the study at large: Sources were T cells, B-cell-depleted T cells, or PBMCs; the material itself was cDNA or gDNA.

As handled by the study authors: Estimated nucleated cell counts came from reference gene primer amplification. TCRdb's copy holds only in-frame clones and misses some; the assay was immunoSEQ multiplex PCR. The V and J calls and clone size were taken over from that table, and D and trimming were inferred from the DNA. Of around 120,000 clones in the sample, approximately 90% were seen once. V lost 8 bases to trimming and J lost 0 bases, with 10 bases between them. The CDR3 length is 13 residues. Germline loops: CDR1 WNHNN, CDR2 SYGVQD (reference sequence). Material for sequencing was peripheral blood. The receptor comes from a human donor in a cohort sampled during active COVID-19. This rearrangement joins TRBV10-1 to TRBJ1-1; unclear D gene. CDR3 loop: CASRFSLNTEAFF. The CDR3, as DNA: TGCGCCAGCCGGTTTTCTCTGAACACTGAAGCTTTCTTT.